The 5 T cell receptor beta chains in this list originate from one sample, sequenced in a study of T-cell memory formation after mild COVID-19. One entry per CDR3 protein, called by TCRdb with MiXCR from the 5' RACE reads. The sample holds approximately 50,000 distinct CDR3 sequences, about 12% seen once. The sequencing input was PBMCs or a T cell subset sorted from them (not recorded which). The receptors were sampled from a young man who had mild COVID-19 (a few samples of this study predate the infection). Cell type and time point are not known.

The rearrangement uses TRBV12-3 or TRBV12-4 and TRBJ1-1; D perhaps matches TRBD1 (6 bases). Trimming removed 5 bases from V and 3 bases from J, with 13 bases in between. There are 14 residues in the CDR3. The CDR3 region has the DNA TGTGCCAGCAGTCTCAGGGGATGGGACACTGAAGCTTTCTTT. This codes for CASSLRGWDTEAFF.

In this sample, this clonotype turned up a few times. J is TRBJ1-1 and V is TRBV15; no clear D. V was trimmed by 0 bases and J by 2 bases, leaving 7 bases between them. This CDR3 has 14 residues. Germline loops: CDR1 LNHNV, CDR2 YYDKDF (reference sequence). The chain's CDR3 is CATSRDGGNTEAFF. CDR3 bases: TGTGCCACCAGCAGAGATGGAGGAAACACTGAAGCTTTCTTT.

The chain has TRBV3-1 and TRBJ1-2; no reliable D call. The CDR3 is 14 amino acids. V was pared by 5 bases and J by 8 bases, with 18 bases between. Germline assignment: CDR1 LGHDT and CDR2 YNNKEL (reference sequence). The CDR3 DNA reads as TGTGCCAGCAGCGCGCAGAGGGAATTGCAGGGCTACACCTTC. This codes for CASSAQRELQGYTF. Filled out from reference TRBV3-1 and TRBJ1-2, the complete variable domain reads DTAVSQTPKYLVTQMGNDKSIKCEQNLGHDTMYWYKQDSKKFLKIMFSYNNKELIINETVPNRFSPKSPDKAHLNLHINSLELGDSAVYFCASSAQRELQGYTFGSGTRLTVV.

This chain links TRBV12-3 or TRBV12-4 with TRBJ2-3, with TRBD2 identical over 12 bases. After removal of 5 bases from V and 9 bases from J, the junction contained 18 bases not matched to a gene. The CDR3 has 18 amino acids. The CDR3 bases are TGTGCCAGCAGTCCCCCACTTCGACTAGCGGGGGCCCTAGGGACGCAGTATTTT. Its translation is CASSPPLRLAGALGTQYF.

This clonotype has at least ten counts. V usage is TRBV27 and J usage is TRBJ1-1; possibly TRBD1 for D (5 bases). Per the germline V gene, CDR1 is MNHEY and CDR2 is SMNVEV (reference sequence). There are 13 residues in the CDR3. The V end lost 4 bases, the J end lost 11 bases, and 17 bases lay between the germline ends. CDR3 nucleotide sequence: TGTGCCAGCAGTTGGGACCCCGGCAGAAAGGCTTTCTTT. Its protein is CASSWDPGRKAFF.